Listed here are 25 T cell receptor beta chains from one sample, sequenced in a study of T cell responses to AZD1222 COVID-19 vaccine. The repertoire was sequenced with immunoSEQ multiplex PCR; TCRdb's copy has only in-frame clones and lacks some. Among about 86,000 clones listed, 85% to 90% were seen once. This specimen consisted of peripheral blood, obtained 28 days after the second AZD1222 dose. All receptors derive from an adult who received the AZD1222 COVID-19 vaccine.

This chain connects TRBV6-4 to TRBJ2-1; TRBD1 matches at 10 bases. The germline CDR1 and CDR2 sequences are MRHNA and SNTAGT. The CDR3 is 16 residues long. Trimming at V came to 6 bases and at J to 4 bases, leaving 9 bases not matched to a gene. The CDR3 is CASSPTGTGVYNEQFF. The CDR3 bases are TGTGCCAGCAGCCCCACCGGGACAGGGGTGTACAATGAGCAGTTCTTC.

This chain uses TRBV7-9 with TRBJ2-1; the match to TRBD2 covers 10 bases. The CDR3 loop spans 16 amino acids. V shed 5 bases and J 4 bases; nucleotides not matched to a gene: 8. Per the germline V gene, CDR1 is SEHNR and CDR2 is FQNEAQ (reference sequence). The CDR3 protein is CASSRQGTSAYNEQFF. The CDR3 region has the DNA TGTGCCAGCAGCCGGCAGGGGACTAGCGCTTACAATGAGCAGTTCTTC.

Within the sample, this clone is medium-sized. V usage is TRBV12-3 or TRBV12-4 and J usage is TRBJ2-5, with D unclear. The CDR3 extends over 13 amino acids. Trimming took 0 bases from V and 5 from J, leaving 7 bases between them. This chain's CDR3 is CASSLAGMETQYF. Written as DNA, the CDR3 is TGTGCCAGCAGTTTAGCGGGGATGGAGACCCAGTACTTC.

The V gene is TRBV19, the J gene TRBJ1-5; 7 nucleotides line up with TRBD1. There are 14 residues in the CDR3. The germline V gene encodes CDR1 LNHDA and CDR2 SQIVND (reference sequence). V was pared by 5 bases and J by 6 bases, with 7 bases of the junction left unmatched. The CDR3 loop is CASSQGGAAQPQHF. The CDR3 DNA is TGTGCCAGTAGTCAGGGGGGGGCAGCTCAGCCCCAGCATTTT.

The CDR3 reads CASSPPGRPNEQYF. Written as DNA, the CDR3 is TGTGCCAGCAGCCCACCTGGGAGGCCCAACGAGCAGTACTTC. The chain links TRBV11-2 to TRBJ2-7; D perhaps matches TRBD2 (6 bases). Germline V lookup: CDR1 SGHAT, CDR2 FQNNGV. Trimming stripped 5 bases from V and 5 bases from J, with 16 bases between. This CDR3 spans 14 amino acids.

The V and J genes are TRBV6-6 and TRBJ2-5; perhaps TRBD1 as D (5 bases). Germline assignment: CDR1 MNHNY and CDR2 SVGAGI (reference sequence). CDR3 length: 13 residues. V lost 4 bases and J lost 5, with 11 bases in between. Here the CDR3 DNA reads TGTGCCAGCAGTTTTCAGGGTCGGGAGACCCAGTACTTC. Its protein product is CASSFQGRETQYF.

The J gene is TRBJ1-6, the V gene TRBV18, with D unresolved. The germline V and J ends were trimmed by 1 base and 5 bases, with 18 bases remaining between them. Germline values: CDR1 KGHSH, CDR2 LQKENI. This CDR3 spans 18 amino acids. The DNA of the CDR3 is TGTGCCAGCTCACCACTACGCGCGGGAGGGTCGGATAATTCACCCCTCCACTTT. This encodes CASSPLRAGGSDNSPLHF.

The chain links TRBV4-1 to TRBJ1-2; possible D gene TRBD1, 5 bases. V was clipped by 4 bases and J by 0 bases, with 18 bases between them. Germline values: CDR1 MGHRA, CDR2 YSYEKL. The CDR3 contains 17 residues. CDR3 coding DNA: TGCGCCAGCAGCCCAGGGACCTCCCAATCCGCTAACTATGGCTACACCTTC. It yields the protein CASSPGTSQSANYGYTF.

V gene TRBV6-2 or TRBV6-3 combines with J gene TRBJ1-5; no clear D gene. The V gene lost 4 bases and the J gene lost 5 bases, with 12 bases spanning the gap. The CDR3 has 14 residues. Germline V gene sequence: CDR1 MNHEY, CDR2 SVGEGT. The CDR3 region is CASSLTVGDQPQHF. The CDR3 coding sequence is TGTGCCAGCAGTTTAACGGTTGGGGATCAGCCCCAGCATTTT.

A few counts support this clone. V is TRBV30 and J is TRBJ2-7, with 7 bases aligning to TRBD2. The junction had 10 bases not matched to a gene; V was cut back by 3 bases and J by 2 bases. Germline CDR1 and CDR2: GTSNPN and SVGIG (reference sequence). CDR3 size: 15 residues. The CDR3 DNA reads TGTGCCTGGAGGTCCCAGCGGGACCGTCCCTACGAGCAGTACTTC. This translates into CAWRSQRDRPYEQYF.

In this sample, this clone turned up once. V is TRBV11-2 and J is TRBJ2-7; no clear D gene. The V gene lost 3 bases and the J gene lost 6 bases, with 9 bases spanning the gap. The CDR3 consists of 12 residues. Per germline, CDR1 SGHAT and CDR2 FQNNGV. CDR3 sequence (DNA): TGTGCCAGCAGCTTCAGCACCCTCGAGCAGTACTTC. As protein: CASSFSTLEQYF.

The V call is TRBV6-5, the J call TRBJ2-1; D unclear. The V gene's germline CDR1 is MNHEY and CDR2 SVGAGI. V was shortened by 2 bases and J by 3 bases, with 14 bases between the two germline ends. CDR3 size: 16 residues. The CDR3 nucleotides are TGTGCCAGCAGTTACCGGTCTACCCGCATCTACAATGAGCAGTTCTTC. Protein sequence: CASSYRSTRIYNEQFF.

This chain joins TRBV18 and TRBJ2-7; 9 bases are a match to TRBD2. The germline V gene encodes CDR1 KGHSH and CDR2 LQKENI. The V and J ends lost 4 bases and 2 bases, in that order; junction bases with no gene match: 6. The length of the CDR3 is 15 residues. CDR3 sequence: CASSLYSGSTYEQYF. CDR3 DNA: TGTGCCAGCTCACTATATAGCGGGAGCACCTACGAGCAGTACTTC.

The V gene is TRBV7-8, the J gene TRBJ1-5, with TRBD1 as a possible D gene (6 bases). Germline V lookup: CDR1 SGHVS, CDR2 FQNEAQ. This CDR3 is built from 14 residues. V was shortened by 1 base and J by 2 bases, with 6 bases between the two germline ends. CDR3 protein: CASSLDRGNQPQHF. The CDR3 DNA reads as TGTGCCAGCAGCTTAGACAGGGGCAATCAGCCCCAGCATTTT.

This chain joins TRBV24-1 and TRBJ2-5; TRBD2 matches 9 bases. J was trimmed by 2 bases and V by 4 bases; bases with no gene match: 10. Germline lookup yields CDR1 KGHDR and CDR2 SFDVKD. The CDR3 loop spans 17 amino acids. Written as DNA, the CDR3 is TGTGCCACCAGTGAGCTGCGGGGGACTAGCCCTCAAGAGACCCAGTACTTC. Its protein product is CATSELRGTSPQETQYF.

The gene calls are TRBV19 and TRBJ1-1; perhaps TRBD1 as D (6 bases). This CDR3 spans 18 amino acids. The V and J ends lost 6 bases and 3 bases respectively, with 26 bases between them. Germline CDR1 is LNHDA and CDR2 is SQIVND (reference sequence). In DNA form, the CDR3 reads TGTGCCAGTAGCACCACCTCGGGACACAGGGTTTATTACACTGAAGCTTTCTTT. Translated: CASSTTSGHRVYYTEAFF. The entire variable domain, with the rest obtained from reference TRBV19 and TRBJ1-1, is as follows: DGGITQSPKYLFRKEGQNVTLSCEQNLNHDAMYWYRQDPGQGLRLIYYSQIVNDFQKGDIAEGYSVSREKKESFPLTVTSAQKNPTAFYLCASSTTSGHRVYYTEAFFGQGTRLTVV.

The rearrangement uses TRBV21-1 and TRBJ2-1; TRBD1, the table's D call, lacks a check against the DNA. TRBV21-1 is a pseudogene. This CDR3 spans 18 amino acids. CDR3 in DNA: TGTGCCAGCAGCTACGCCCGCCCTCCGGGACAGCTCTACAATGAGCAGTTCTTC. This sequence encodes CASSYARPPGQLYNEQFF.

The chain uses TRBV28 and TRBJ1-1; D call uncertain. The CDR3 length is 13 residues. The V end lost 7 bases, the J end lost 0 bases, and 9 bases lay between the germline ends. In germline, CDR1 is MDHEN, CDR2 SYDVKM. Written as DNA, the CDR3 is TGTGCCAGCACGGGTCCCCTGAACACTGAAGCTTTCTTT. As protein: CASTGPLNTEAFF.

The V call is TRBV7-8, the J call TRBJ2-7; D remains ambiguous. Trimming left V 0 bases short and J 3 bases short, with 6 bases between. CDR1 is SGHVS and CDR2 is FQNEAQ in the germline V gene. The CDR3 has 13 residues. CDR3 sequence reads: CASSLAQNYEQYF. DNA for the CDR3: TGTGCCAGCAGCTTAGCCCAGAACTACGAGCAGTACTTC.

The rearrangement links TRBV5-1 to TRBJ2-3, with D possibly being TRBD1 (5 bases). The CDR3 has 14 amino acids. Germline assignment: CDR1 SGHRS and CDR2 YFSETQ. The V gene lost 2 bases and the J gene lost 2 bases, with 9 bases spanning the gap. The CDR3 DNA reads as TGCGCCAGCAGCTTACAGGAATTCACAGATACGCAGTATTTT. It yields the protein CASSLQEFTDTQYF.

The chain is built from TRBV9 and TRBJ2-2, with TRBD1 matching over 7 bases. This CDR3 has 15 amino acids. Trimming took 0 bases from V and 7 from J; bases not matched to a gene: 6. In germline, CDR1 is SGDLS, CDR2 YYNGEE. The CDR3 loop is CASSVEGQMYGELFF. CDR3 DNA sequence: TGTGCCAGCAGCGTAGAGGGACAGATGTACGGGGAGCTGTTTTTT.

J is TRBJ2-6 and V is TRBV29-1, with D perhaps TRBD1 (6 bases). The CDR3 is 14 amino acids. Trimming stripped 5 bases from V and 4 bases from J, with 12 bases between. Germline V CDR1 and CDR2: SQVTM, ANQGSEA. The CDR3 DNA is TGCAGCGTTAAGGGGGTAAAGGGGGCCAACGTCCTGACTTTC. Protein sequence: CSVKGVKGANVLTF.

This clone showed up just a few times. The chain employs TRBV5-1 and TRBJ2-5, with unresolved D. Germline assignment: CDR1 SGHRS and CDR2 YFSETQ. This CDR3 has 12 amino acids. The germline V and J ends were trimmed by 0 bases and 4 bases, with 4 bases remaining between them. The CDR3 DNA reads TGCGCCAGCAGCTTGGCGCGAGAGACCCAGTACTTC. Translating gives CASSLARETQYF.

V and J are TRBV25-1 and TRBJ2-3, with D unresolved. The CDR3 extends over 14 amino acids. Trimming removed 1 base at V and 2 bases at J, with 7 bases between. Germline V gene sequence: CDR1 MGHDK, CDR2 SYGVNS. The CDR3 bases are TGTGCCAGCAGTGAATTACCTGACACAGATACGCAGTATTTT. Protein product: CASSELPDTDTQYF.

A remark on this clone: The same CDR3 arises from other DNA sequences in this sample as well. The chain links TRBV14 to TRBJ2-1, with TRBD1 identical over 10 bases. The length of the CDR3 is 16 residues. Germline assignment: CDR1 SGHDN and CDR2 FVKESK. Trimming cost V 4 bases and J 5 bases; bases outside gene matches: 8. CDR3 nucleotides: TGTGCCAGCAGCCGGCCGGGACAGGGGTGGAACAATGAGCAGTTCTTC. Protein sequence: CASSRPGQGWNNEQFF.